Below are 4 T cell receptor beta chains sequenced from a single sample in a study of post-analysis software for immune sequencing data. Study-level results: Patients carried roughly 5 TRBV segments more frequently than controls did, and TRBV5-6, TRBV5-1 and TRBV20-1 were among them.

The library was made from cDNA and included unique molecular identifiers. TCRdb re-called the PCR reads through MiXCR, storing one row per CDR3 protein. Found here are some 700,000 distinct CDR3 sequences, roughly three fifths of them singletons; the top ten hold around 11%. For these TCRs, the target antigens are not known. Sequenced sample: blood. All receptors derive from a girl aged 2 to 10 with multiple sclerosis.

This clonotype was seen a few times. The CDR3 is CSASSSGRAGENIQYF. The DNA for the CDR3 is TGCAGTGCTAGTTCTAGCGGGAGAGCCGGAGAAAACATTCAGTACTTC. The chain is built from TRBV20-1 and TRBJ2-4; TRBD2 agrees at 10 bases. Per germline, CDR1 DFQATT and CDR2 SNEGSKA (reference sequence). The V and J ends lost 3 bases and 5 bases, in that order; junction bases with no gene match: 10. The CDR3 totals 16 residues.

About this clonotype: At one end the junction does not follow the germline gene, possibly because of a read error. The V gene is TRBV12-3 or TRBV12-4, the J gene TRBJ1-6; perhaps TRBD1 as D (5 bases). The CDR3 length is 15 residues. DNA for the CDR3: TGTGCCAGCAGCTTAGGGCAGGGTGTTAATTCACCCCTCCACTTT. It yields the protein CASSLGQGVNSPLHF.

This clonotype was detected only a few times. The chain employs TRBV6-5 and TRBJ2-5; D uncertain. V was clipped by 5 bases and J by 5 bases, with 6 bases between them. Germline CDR1 is MNHEY and CDR2 is SVGAGI. The CDR3 has 11 amino acids. Here the CDR3 reads CASSNSETQYF. The CDR3 DNA sequence: TGTGCCAGCAGTAATAGTGAGACCCAGTACTTC.

This clonotype turned up a few times. This sequence joins TRBV20-1 and TRBJ1-5; D gene uncertain. The V end lost 6 bases, the J end lost 4 bases, and 16 bases lay between the germline ends. The CDR3 runs to 14 residues. CDR1 is DFQATT, CDR2 SNEGSKA, per germline (reference sequence). Written as DNA, the CDR3 is TGCAGTGCCCTACCCGCAGGAATTAATCAGCCCCAGCATTTT. It yields the protein CSALPAGINQPQHF.